A selection of T cell receptor beta chains follows, all from one sample in a study of shared clonotypes between healthy human individuals. Data came from immunoSEQ multiplex PCR; TCRdb stores just in-frame clones and leaves some out. The sample shows a few million clones, 85% to 95% of them seen only once. Sequencing input: naive CD4+ T cells from PBMCs. The receptors were sampled from a man aged 18-30 years in good health. Some clones in this sample may be carry-over from other donors' samples. Each CDR3 is given with its conserved first and last residue. The D gene is left open where the match is weak. Clone size is shown for a subset of rows, as once, few, many or a class of expanded clone.

-	TRBJ2-1	16	-	TRBV7-2	CASSLPPGRADNEQFF	TGTGCCAGCAGCTTACCTCCGGGACGGGCTGACAATGAGCAGTTCTTC
-	TRBJ2-5	16	-	TRBV4-1	CASSQDGGFRQETQYF	TGCGCCAGCAGCCAAGATGGAGGCTTCCGACAAGAGACCCAGTACTTC
-	TRBJ1-1	14	TRBD1	TRBV7-9	CASSTRTGSTEAFF	TGTGCCAGCAGCACCAGGACAGGGAGCACTGAAGCTTTCTTT
few	TRBJ1-1	15	TRBD1	TRBV19	CASSMTGGAYTEAFF	TGTGCCAGTAGTATGACAGGGGGCGCGTACACTGAAGCTTTCTTT
-	TRBJ2-1	11	-	TRBV9	CASSTYNEQFF	TGTGCCAGCAGCACCTACAATGAGCAGTTCTTC
once	TRBJ1-2	16	-	TRBV2	CASSEVTNRALYGYTF	TGTGCCAGCAGTGAAGTCACCAACAGGGCATTATATGGCTACACCTTC
-	TRBJ1-2	11	-	TRBV28	CASAEQYGYTF	TGTGCCAGCGCCGAACAGTATGGCTACACCTTC
-	TRBJ2-7	16	TRBD1	TRBV5-1	CASSFNTGTGPYEQYF	TGCGCCAGCAGCTTCAATACCGGGACAGGGCCCTACGAGCAGTACTTC
-	TRBJ2-3	16	TRBD2	TRBV5-8	CASSSWGSGSTDTQYF	TGTGCCAGCAGCTCGTGGGGTAGCGGGAGCACAGATACGCAGTATTTT
-	TRBJ2-2	15	TRBD1	TRBV7-9	CASSFGTGRTGELFF	TGTGCCAGCAGCTTCGGGACAGGGAGGACCGGGGAGCTGTTTTTT
-	TRBJ1-4	14	TRBD1	TRBV5-5	CASSTGQGNEKLFF	TGTGCCAGCAGCACTGGACAGGGAAATGAAAAACTGTTTTTT
-	TRBJ1-1	12	TRBD1	TRBV7-9	CAGRQGETEAFF	TGTGCCGGGCGACAGGGGGAAACTGAAGCTTTCTTT
-	TRBJ2-7	15	-	TRBV5-1	CASSLGSGSTPEQYF	TGCGCCAGCAGCTTGGGTTCGGGATCCACCCCCGAGCAGTACTTC
-	TRBJ2-7	14	-	TRBV30	CAWSVTGRSYEQYF	TGTGCCTGGAGTGTCACAGGGCGCTCCTACGAGCAGTACTTC
-	TRBJ2-5	13	-	TRBV10-3	CAISPQVQETQYF	TGTGCCATCAGTCCCCAAGTCCAAGAGACCCAGTACTTC